This T cell receptor (beta chain) was documented in a study of regulatory T cells in long-lasting Graves disease. The length of the CDR3 is 18 residues. The ends lost 3 bases at V and 4 bases at J; junction bases unmatched: 7. CDR3 regions were amplified by Arm-PCR using iRepertoire HTBI primers to build TCR beta libraries. Each CDR3 protein gets one entry after TCRdb re-called the multiplex PCR reads with MiXCR. Of about 540,000 distinct CDR3 sequences in the sample, 13% were seen once. This clonotype was found many times. The time point was: newly diagnosed GD, antithyroid drugs for less than 3 months. With RNA extracted from PBMCs as input, the TCR library was made. These data also featured in a second study, about T cells in Graves' hyperthyroidism and ophthalmopathy.

The chain employs TRBV12-3 or TRBV12-4 and TRBJ2-6; 12 bases match TRBD1. The sequencing used peripheral blood mononuclear cells (PBMCs), collected at new diagnosis, from a patient treated with antithyroid drugs. This clonotype originated in a young man with Graves disease. CDR3 sequence: CASSFFGTGGAGANVLTF. The DNA of the CDR3 is TGTGCCAGCAGTTTCTTCGGGACAGGGGGCGCCGGGGCCAACGTCCTGACTTTC.